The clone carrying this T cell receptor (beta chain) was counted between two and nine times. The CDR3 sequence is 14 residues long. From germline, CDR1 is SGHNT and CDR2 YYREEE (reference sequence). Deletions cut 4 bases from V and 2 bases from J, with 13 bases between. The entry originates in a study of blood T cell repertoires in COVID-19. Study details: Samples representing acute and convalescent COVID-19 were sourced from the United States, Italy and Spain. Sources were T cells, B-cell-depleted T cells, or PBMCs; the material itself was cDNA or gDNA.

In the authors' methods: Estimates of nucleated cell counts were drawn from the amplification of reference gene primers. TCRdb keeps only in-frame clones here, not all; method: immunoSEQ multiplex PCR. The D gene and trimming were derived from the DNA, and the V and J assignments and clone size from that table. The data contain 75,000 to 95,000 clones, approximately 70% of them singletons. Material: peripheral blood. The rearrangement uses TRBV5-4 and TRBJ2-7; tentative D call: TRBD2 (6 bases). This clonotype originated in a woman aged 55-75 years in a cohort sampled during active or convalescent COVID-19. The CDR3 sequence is CASSPTGLPYEQYF. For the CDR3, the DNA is TGTGCCAGCAGCCCGACCGGACTACCCTACGAGCAGTACTTC.